Listed below are T cell receptor beta chains from one sample, sequenced in a study of blood T cell repertoires in COVID-19. Sequencing was performed with immunoSEQ multiplex PCR; in TCRdb, only in-frame clones are kept and a portion is missing. This sample has roughly 88,000 clones, with around nine tenths found just once. The sequencing sample was made of peripheral blood. The origin of the receptors is a woman between 50 and 59 years old in a cohort sampled during active COVID-19. Each CDR3 is given without its conserved first and last residue. Not every row has a clone size; where given, it reads once, few, many or a size class.

abundance	v_gene	j_gene	CDR3aa
.	TRBV11-1	TRBJ2-7	ASRQGWNSYEQY
.	TRBV4-1	TRBJ2-7	ASSQGGQFEQY
once	TRBV4-1	TRBJ2-4	ASSQGTGGDIQY
.	TRBV7-7	TRBJ2-1	ASSLGAGVLDEQF
.	TRBV28	TRBJ1-1	ASSLVDVGRSEAF
.	TRBV6-5	TRBJ1-1	ASTVEGNTEAF
.	TRBV28	TRBJ2-4	ASSWAGSGIQY
.	TRBV24-1	TRBJ2-2	ATSAKYGQGENTGELF
.	TRBV5-1	TRBJ1-4	ASSMRRDSTGGTNEKLF
.	TRBV2	TRBJ1-3	ASTRRRTRSGNTIY
.	TRBV5-5	TRBJ1-6	ASSSFGAAHNSPLH
.	TRBV2	TRBJ1-5	ASTPWGQESNQPQH
.	TRBV19	TRBJ1-1	ASSIRGTEAF
.	TRBV11-2	TRBJ2-1	ASSLDRRGWPYNEQF
.	TRBV7-8	TRBJ2-7	ASSLGLWTGGRRISYEQY